This T cell receptor (beta chain) is drawn from a study of cytomegalovirus exposure and HLA in healthy donors. In the study overall: Most donors, 81% of approximately 400 genotyped, fell in the Caucasian-associated ancestry cluster.

The CDR3 totals 16 residues. Per the germline V gene, CDR1 is SGDLS and CDR2 is YYNGEE. The ends lost 0 bases at V and 5 bases at J; junction bases unmatched: 9. The study ran its PCR with 60 Vbeta and 13 Jbeta primers. The data were produced by immunoSEQ multiplex PCR, yet TCRdb's version contains in-frame clones alone and is incomplete. This sample's clone table lists about 75,000 clones. The rearrangement joins TRBV9 to TRBJ2-3, with 7 bases fitting TRBD2. The sample consisted of PBMCs. The receptor was isolated from a middle-aged man in good health and CMV-seronegative. The CDR3 nucleotides read TGTGCCAGCAGCGTAGGGAGCGGGGCGTGGGTAGATACGCAGTATTTT. This sequence encodes CASSVGSGAWVDTQYF.